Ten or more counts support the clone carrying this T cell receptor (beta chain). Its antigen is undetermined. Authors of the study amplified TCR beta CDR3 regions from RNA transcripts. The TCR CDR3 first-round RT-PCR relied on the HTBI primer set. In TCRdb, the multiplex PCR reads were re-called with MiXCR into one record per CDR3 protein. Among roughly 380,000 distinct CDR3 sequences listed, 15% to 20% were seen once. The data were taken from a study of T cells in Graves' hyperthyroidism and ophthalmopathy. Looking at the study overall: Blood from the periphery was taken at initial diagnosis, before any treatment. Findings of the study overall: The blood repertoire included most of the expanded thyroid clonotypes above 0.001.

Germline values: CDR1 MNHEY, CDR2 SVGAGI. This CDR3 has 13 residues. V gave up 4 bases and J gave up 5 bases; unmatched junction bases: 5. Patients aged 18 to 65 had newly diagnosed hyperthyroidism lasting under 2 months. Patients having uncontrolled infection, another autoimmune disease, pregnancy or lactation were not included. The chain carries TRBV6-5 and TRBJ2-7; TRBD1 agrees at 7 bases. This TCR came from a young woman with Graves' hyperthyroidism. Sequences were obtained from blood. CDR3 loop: CASSWTGINEQYF. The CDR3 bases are TGTGCCAGCAGTTGGACAGGAATTAACGAGCAGTACTTC.